The 27 T cell receptor beta chains given below trace back to one sample, sequenced in a study of Ad26.COV2.S vaccination and SARS-CoV-2 variants. The treatment: 19 received Ad26.COV2.S at low or high dose, single or two shots; several received placebo; per-sample allocation not given. All samples were drawn on day 63, counting from the first vaccine or placebo injection. This table comes from immunoSEQ multiplex PCR, and its TCRdb copy is limited to in-frame clones, with some not included. The repertoire holds around 420,000 clones, with 85% to 90% as singletons. Specimen: peripheral blood, collected in a trial of Ad26.COV2.S vaccine versus placebo. Every receptor here comes from a person between 18 and 59 years old who received the Ad26.COV2.S COVID-19 vaccine or a placebo.

This chain uses TRBV27 with TRBJ2-1; possibly TRBD1 for D (6 bases). CDR3 length: 15 amino acids. Trimming stripped 10 bases from V and 8 bases from J, with 24 bases between. Germline values: CDR1 MNHEY, CDR2 SMNVEV (reference sequence). The CDR3 nucleotides are TGTGCCACCAGGCCAGGACAGTTGGATATGTATGAGCAGTTCTTC. It is translated as CATRPGQLDMYEQFF.

The chain recombines TRBV6-2 or TRBV6-3 with TRBJ1-2; D gene uncertain. There are 15 residues in the CDR3. Trimming took off 0 bases at V and 7 bases at J, with 15 bases between the two ends. Germline loops: CDR1 MNHEY, CDR2 SVGEGT. The CDR3 here is CASSYSGSRSGGYTF. In DNA form, the CDR3 reads TGTGCCAGCAGTTACTCCGGGAGCCGGTCTGGTGGCTACACCTTC.

V is TRBV18 and J is TRBJ1-2; possibly TRBD1 for D (6 bases). The CDR3 length is 15 residues. In germline, CDR1 is KGHSH, CDR2 LQKENI. Deletions cut 2 bases from V and 4 bases from J, with 14 bases between. The CDR3 is CASSPAAGDSYGYTF. The DNA of the CDR3 is TGTGCCAGCTCACCAGCGGCAGGGGATAGCTATGGCTACACCTTC.

This chain links TRBV7-2 with TRBJ2-2; TRBD2 matches 7 bases. The trim removed 1 base at V and 3 bases at J, leaving 5 bases unmatched. The V gene's germline CDR1 is SGHTA and CDR2 FQGNSA. The length of the CDR3 is 16 residues. The CDR3 region has the DNA TGTGCCAGCAGCTTAGATTGGGCGGGAGACACCGGGGAGCTGTTTTTT. Amino acid sequence: CASSLDWAGDTGELFF.

The chain has TRBV2 and TRBJ2-7, with 9 nucleotides matching TRBD1. After removal of 4 bases from V and 5 bases from J, the junction contained 3 bases not matched to a gene. This CDR3 contains 13 residues. Germline-derived CDR1 and CDR2 are SNHLY and FYNNEI. This CDR3 is CASSGDRVHEQYF. The DNA for the CDR3 is TGTGCCAGCAGTGGGGACAGGGTCCACGAGCAGTACTTC.

The V gene is TRBV5-4, the J gene TRBJ2-3; 8 nucleotides line up with TRBD2. Germline loops: CDR1 SGHNT, CDR2 YYREEE (reference sequence). The ends lost 4 bases at V and 1 base at J; junction bases unmatched: 5. The CDR3 loop spans 15 amino acids. CDR3 DNA: TGTGCCAGCAGCCCCGGGGGGGCAGGCACAGATACGCAGTATTTT. It translates to CASSPGGAGTDTQYF.

The chain recombines TRBV10-3 with TRBJ2-7; maybe TRBD2 (6 bases). CDR3 size: 17 residues. Germline V gives CDR1 ENHRY, CDR2 SYGVKD. V was trimmed by 3 bases and J by 0 bases, leaving 18 bases between them. The CDR3: CAISDPGRERVSYEQYF. The CDR3 DNA is TGTGCCATCAGTGACCCCGGGCGGGAACGCGTCTCCTACGAGCAGTACTTC.

For this clone: The sample has other DNA sequences that encode this CDR3 too. The rearrangement joins TRBV27 to TRBJ2-7, with 12 bases aligning to TRBD2. The CDR3 contains 16 residues. Germline V gives CDR1 MNHEY, CDR2 SMNVEV (reference sequence). V lost 4 bases and J lost 4; bases outside the gene matches: 8. CDR3 nucleotide sequence: TGTGCCAGCAGTTCCGGGGCTAGCGGGGGGGCATACGAGCAGTACTTC. Translation gives CASSSGASGGAYEQYF.

The chain recombines TRBV3-1 (or the pseudogene TRBV3-2) with TRBJ2-7, with D perhaps being TRBD1 or TRBD2 (6 bases each). V lost 0 bases, J lost 6 bases, and 12 bases lay in between. Germline V gives CDR1 LGHDT, CDR2 YNNKEL (reference sequence). This CDR3 contains 14 residues. The CDR3 coding sequence is TGTGCCAGCAGCCAAGATAGCAGGGGAGGCGAGCAGTACTTC. Amino acids: CASSQDSRGGEQYF.

This clone was detected only once. The same CDR3 is also encoded by other DNA sequences in this sample. V usage is TRBV19 and J usage is TRBJ2-7; TRBD1 aligns across 12 bases. Trimming removed 5 bases from V and 3 bases from J; junction bases left unmatched: 5. This CDR3 contains 15 residues. Germline CDR1 and CDR2: LNHDA and SQIVND (reference sequence). CDR3 bases: TGTGCCAGTAGTGCGGGACAGGGGGCGAGCTACGAGCAGTACTTC. The encoded protein is CASSAGQGASYEQYF.

This rearrangement joins TRBV9 to TRBJ2-1; D possibly matches TRBD1 or TRBD2 (6 bases each). The CDR3 sequence is 16 residues long. Germline V CDR1 and CDR2: SGDLS, YYNGEE. V was shortened by 0 bases and J by 4 bases, with 14 bases between the two germline ends. The CDR3 coding sequence is TGTGCCAGCAGCGTAGAGGGGGACTCGGCTTACAATGAGCAGTTCTTC. Translation gives CASSVEGDSAYNEQFF.

J is TRBJ2-1 and V is TRBV11-2, with D perhaps TRBD2 (7 bases). The CDR3 has 15 residues. Germline V lookup: CDR1 SGHAT, CDR2 FQNNGV. The V and J ends lost 1 base and 4 bases respectively, with 11 bases between them. CDR3 sequence: CASSLAGGRYNEQFF. Written as DNA, the CDR3 is TGTGCCAGCAGCTTAGCGGGGGGCCGTTACAATGAGCAGTTCTTC.

The V gene is TRBV10-1, the J gene TRBJ2-5, with a possible D match to TRBD2 (5 bases). With 8 bases removed from V and 2 bases from J, the gap between germline ends came to 12 bases. The CDR3 is 13 residues long. Germline V gene data show CDR1 as WNHNN and CDR2 as SYGVQD (reference sequence). The CDR3 DNA sequence: TGCGCCAGCTCGCCGGACTTGCAAGAGACCCAGTACTTC. Translation: CASSPDLQETQYF.

The chain recombines TRBV11-2 with TRBJ2-1; D unclear. Trimming took 0 bases from V and 9 from J, leaving 12 bases between them. The CDR3 runs 14 residues. CDR1 SGHAT and CDR2 FQNNGV come from the germline V gene. CDR3 nucleotides: TGTGCCAGCAGCTTAGAAAGTCCGAATTTTGAGCAGTTCTTC. Amino acids: CASSLESPNFEQFF.

The chain has TRBV3-1 (or the pseudogene TRBV3-2) and TRBJ2-3; D is possibly TRBD1 (5 bases). With 2 bases removed from V and 5 bases from J, the gap between germline ends came to 8 bases. Germline CDR1 and CDR2: LGHDT and YNNKEL (reference sequence). The CDR3 spans 13 residues. The CDR3 region is CASSQLRGDTQYF. The DNA of the CDR3 is TGTGCCAGCAGCCAATTAAGGGGAGATACGCAGTATTTT.

The CDR3 region has the DNA TGTGCCAGCAGAACCCGGACGGGCGGATCACCCCTCCACTTT. Translation gives CASRTRTGGSPLHF. V usage is TRBV6-5 and J usage is TRBJ1-6; unclear D gene. Trimming left V 6 bases short and J 10 bases short, with 16 bases between. The CDR3 runs 14 residues. Germline CDR1 and CDR2: MNHEY and SVGAGI.

The J gene is TRBJ2-5, the V gene TRBV6-2 or TRBV6-3; the D gene could be TRBD1 or TRBD2 (5 bases each). CDR3 length: 14 amino acids. Germline CDR1 and CDR2: MNHEY and SVGEGT. The ends were cut back, 2 bases at V and 5 bases at J, with 12 bases in the middle. The chain's CDR3 is CASSYGAGGETQYF. Written as DNA, the CDR3 is TGTGCCAGCAGTTACGGGGCAGGCGGGGAGACCCAGTACTTC.

V usage is TRBV24-1 and J usage is TRBJ1-4, with a tentative D call TRBD1 (5 bases). This CDR3 is 13 amino acids long. CDR1 and CDR2 (germline): KGHDR, SFDVKD. V was trimmed by 2 bases and J by 8 bases, leaving 8 bases between them. CDR3 in amino acids: CATSDSQGEKLFF. CDR3 DNA sequence: TGTGCCACCAGTGATTCTCAGGGAGAAAAACTGTTTTTT.

The CDR3 DNA is TGTGCCAGCAAGGGGGAATCCAACGAGCAGTACTTC. This sequence encodes CASKGESNEQYF. This chain links TRBV12-3 or TRBV12-4 with TRBJ2-7; tentatively, D is TRBD1 (6 bases). V was pared by 7 bases and J by 5 bases, with 12 bases between. There are 12 residues in the CDR3.

The J gene is TRBJ2-7, the V gene TRBV11-2; D unclear. CDR1 SGHAT and CDR2 FQNNGV come from the germline V gene. Trimming cost V 3 bases and J 2 bases, with 8 bases left between them. The CDR3 has 13 amino acids. CDR3 in amino acids: CASSFGTTYEQYF. The CDR3 DNA sequence: TGTGCCAGCAGCTTCGGCACAACCTACGAGCAGTACTTC.

V usage is TRBV24-1 and J usage is TRBJ1-2; the match to TRBD1 covers 9 bases. The CDR3 consists of 15 residues. V lost 3 bases to trimming and J lost 1 base; unmatched junction nucleotides: 2. CDR1 KGHDR and CDR2 SFDVKD come from the germline V gene. DNA for the CDR3: TGTGCCACCAGTGATGGACAGGGGTATAACTATGGCTACACCTTC. Its protein product is CATSDGQGYNYGYTF.

The count of this clone is one. The rearrangement links TRBV12-3 or TRBV12-4 to TRBJ1-1, with TRBD1 as a possible D gene (5 bases). V was trimmed by 6 bases and J by 1 base, leaving 9 bases between them. The CDR3 has 13 residues. The CDR3 spells CASRPTANTEAFF. The CDR3, as DNA: TGTGCCAGCAGACCGACAGCGAACACTGAAGCTTTCTTT.

The chain is built from TRBV10-3 and TRBJ1-2; TRBD1 is a possible D gene (6 bases). Germline V lookup: CDR1 ENHRY, CDR2 SYGVKD. The CDR3 is made up of 15 amino acids. V was trimmed by 6 bases and J by 7 bases, leaving 21 bases between them. CDR3 DNA sequence: TGTGCCATCAGCCTTGAATATCAGGGGTTAGGTGGCTACACCTTC. Its protein product is CAISLEYQGLGGYTF.

This sequence joins TRBV9 and TRBJ1-5; possible D gene TRBD1, 6 bases. Germline V gene lookup returns CDR1 SGDLS and CDR2 YYNGEE. This CDR3 is 14 amino acids long. Trimming stripped 4 bases from V and 2 bases from J, with 10 bases between. The CDR3 nucleotides read TGTGCCAGCAGCCCCTCAGGGGGCAATCAGCCCCAGCATTTT. Translated: CASSPSGGNQPQHF.

The gene calls are TRBV4-2 and TRBJ1-5; possible D gene TRBD1, 6 bases. Trimming shortened V by 1 base and J by 4 bases, and 14 bases separated the two germline ends. The CDR3 runs to 16 residues. Germline values: CDR1 LGHNA, CDR2 YNFKEQ. The CDR3 loop reads CASSQGVDRPNQPQHF. Written as DNA, the CDR3 is TGTGCCAGCAGCCAAGGGGTCGACAGGCCTAATCAGCCCCAGCATTTT.

V is TRBV28 and J is TRBJ1-2; 10 nucleotides align to TRBD1. This CDR3 spans 15 amino acids. Germline V gene lookup returns CDR1 MDHEN and CDR2 SYDVKM. J lost 5 bases, V lost 5 bases, and 8 bases had no gene match. The CDR3 reads CASSRDRGQEYGYTF. CDR3 DNA sequence: TGTGCCAGCAGTCGCGACAGGGGGCAGGAATATGGCTACACCTTC.

This clone was counted once. V is TRBV29-1 and J is TRBJ2-2; D possibly corresponds to TRBD1 (6 bases). The CDR3 runs 12 residues. Per the germline V gene, CDR1 is SQVTM and CDR2 is ANQGSEA. V was shortened by 4 bases and J by 8 bases, with 11 bases between the two germline ends. The CDR3 nucleotides read TGCAGCGTTGTAGGGGGTTCGGGGGAGCTGTTTTTT. Its translation: CSVVGGSGELFF.